The 27 T cell receptor beta chains given below trace back to one sample, sequenced in a study of cytomegalovirus exposure and HLA in healthy donors. The PCR employed 60 Vbeta primers together with 13 Jbeta primers. Sequenced by immunoSEQ multiplex PCR; TCRdb stores in-frame clones only, minus some. The sample has roughly 170,000 clones, 80% seen once. The sequencing sample was made of PBMCs. The receptors come from a man aged 25-40 years in good health and CMV-seropositive.

The rearrangement joins TRBV6-1 to TRBJ2-2; D is perhaps TRBD2 (5 bases). V dropped 10 bases and J dropped 2 bases, with 17 bases sitting between them. This CDR3 has 15 amino acids. The germline gives CDR1 MNHNS, CDR2 SASEGT. As DNA, the CDR3 is TGTGCCACCAAAGAACCGGGGATAAACACCGGGGAGCTGTTTTTT. Translating gives CATKEPGINTGELFF.

The rearrangement uses TRBV7-9 and TRBJ1-4, with D possibly being TRBD1 (5 bases). In germline, CDR1 is SEHNR, CDR2 FQNEAQ (reference sequence). The CDR3 sequence is 16 residues long. V was shortened by 9 bases and J by 10 bases, with 27 bases between the two germline ends. CDR3 protein: CASLAPDTVDLGKLFF. The DNA of the CDR3 is TGTGCCAGTTTGGCCCCGGACACCGTAGACCTGGGAAAACTGTTTTTT.

V is TRBV27 and J is TRBJ1-2; TRBD1 matches 9 bases. CDR3 size: 15 residues. V trimming: 4 bases; J trimming: 3 bases; junction bases outside the gene matches: 6. Germline-derived CDR1 and CDR2 are MNHEY and SMNVEV (reference sequence). The CDR3 loop reads CASSYRTGDYYGYTF. The CDR3 DNA reads TGTGCCAGCAGTTACCGGACAGGGGATTACTATGGCTACACCTTC.

With respect to this clone: The same CDR3 arises from other DNA sequences in this sample as well. This chain uses TRBV5-8 with TRBJ2-7; D may be TRBD1 (6 bases). Trimming took 1 base from V and 3 from J, leaving 11 bases between them. Germline V gene lookup returns CDR1 SGHTS and CDR2 YDEGEE. The CDR3 length is 14 residues. The CDR3 region has the DNA TGTGCCAGCAGCTTGCTCGGCAGGGGCTACGAGCAGTACTTC. Protein: CASSLLGRGYEQYF.

The chain employs TRBV19 and TRBJ1-2, with 8 bases fitting TRBD1. The germline V gene encodes CDR1 LNHDA and CDR2 SQIVND (reference sequence). The V and J ends lost 0 bases and 8 bases, in that order; junction bases with no gene match: 5. The CDR3 is 14 residues long. DNA for the CDR3: TGTGCCAGTAGTATAGATACAGGGGGTCAAGGCTACACCTTC. This codes for CASSIDTGGQGYTF.

This rearrangement joins TRBV13 to TRBJ1-4; TRBD1 might be the D (5 bases). CDR3 length: 15 residues. The V end lost 1 base, the J end lost 3 bases, and 9 bases lay between the germline ends. Germline CDR1 and CDR2: PRHDT and FYEKMQ (reference sequence). In nucleotides, the CDR3 is TGTGCCAGCAGCTTAGCAGGGTCCGCTAATGAAAAACTGTTTTTT. It codes for CASSLAGSANEKLFF.

The gene calls are TRBV9 and TRBJ1-2; D not certain. The germline V gene encodes CDR1 SGDLS and CDR2 YYNGEE. V lost 2 bases and J 6 bases, leaving 14 bases between the germline ends. This CDR3 has 14 amino acids. The CDR3 nucleotides read TGTGCCAGCAGCGTTACAAGTTTGTTTGATGGCTACACCTTC. Protein sequence: CASSVTSLFDGYTF.

This chain connects TRBV18 to TRBJ1-1, with D unresolved. CDR1 and CDR2 from the germline V gene are KGHSH and LQKENI. Trimming pared 2 bases from V and 3 bases from J, leaving 7 bases between. The CDR3 length is 13 residues. CDR3 sequence: CASSPGEDTEAFF. As DNA, the CDR3 is TGTGCCAGCTCACCAGGGGAGGACACTGAAGCTTTCTTT.

The chain recombines TRBV5-1 with TRBJ2-2; 8 positions match TRBD1. CDR1 is SGHRS, CDR2 YFSETQ, per germline. The CDR3 consists of 16 residues. The ends lost 2 bases at V and 1 base at J; junction bases unmatched: 4. Here the CDR3 DNA reads TGCGCCAGCAGCTTCGACGGGACAGGGAACACCGGGGAGCTGTTTTTT. Translation: CASSFDGTGNTGELFF.

This rearrangement joins TRBV27 to TRBJ1-5; a weak D match, TRBD1 (5 bases). This CDR3 contains 12 residues. V dropped 5 bases and J dropped 9 bases, with 11 bases sitting between them. CDR1 is MNHEY, CDR2 SMNVEV, per germline (reference sequence). Here the CDR3 DNA reads TGTGCCAGCAGTCCGGCGGGGGGGCCCCAGCATTTT. Protein: CASSPAGGPQHF.

J is TRBJ2-1 and V is TRBV4-3; TRBD1 agrees at 9 bases. The CDR3 runs 18 residues. Germline V gene data show CDR1 as LGHNA and CDR2 as YSLEER. V was clipped by 2 bases and J by 4 bases; unmatched bases: 12. For the CDR3, the DNA is TGCGCCAGCAGCCAAAAAAGGGGGACAGGGCCTTCTTACAATGAGCAGTTCTTC. This translates into CASSQKRGTGPSYNEQFF.

This chain joins TRBV5-5 and TRBJ2-7, with 10 nucleotides matching TRBD1. Germline values: CDR1 SGHKS, CDR2 YYEKEE (reference sequence). The CDR3 sequence is 15 residues long. The trim removed 6 bases at V and 5 bases at J, leaving 11 bases unmatched. The CDR3 coding sequence is TGTGCCAGCAAATCTTCGGGACAGGGGAGTCACGAGCAGTACTTC. Translation: CASKSSGQGSHEQYF.

J is TRBJ1-5 and V is TRBV11-2; TRBD1 matches at 8 bases. The CDR3 is 15 residues long. Germline V gene sequence: CDR1 SGHAT, CDR2 FQNNGV. The junction had 5 bases not matched to a gene; V was cut back by 5 bases and J by 2 bases. CDR3 nucleotides: TGTGCCAGCAGCGCGACAGGGGCCCGCAATCAGCCCCAGCATTTT. Translation: CASSATGARNQPQHF.

The genes are TRBV4-1 and TRBJ1-5; D remains ambiguous. This CDR3 is 15 amino acids long. Trimming shortened V by 0 bases and J by 1 base, and 7 bases separated the two germline ends. CDR1 is MGHRA, CDR2 YSYEKL, per germline. CDR3 nucleotide sequence: TGCGCCAGCAGCCAAGACGGTATGAGCAATCAGCCCCAGCATTTT. Protein: CASSQDGMSNQPQHF.

This clone was seen a single time. The chain recombines TRBV7-3 with TRBJ2-3; weak D call: TRBD1 (5 bases). CDR1 and CDR2 from the germline V gene are SGHTA and FQGTGA. V was shortened by 5 bases and J by 0 bases, with 12 bases between the two germline ends. This CDR3 region has 15 residues. The CDR3 here is CASSPGQVSTDTQYF. DNA of the CDR3: TGTGCCAGCAGCCCAGGACAAGTTAGCACAGATACGCAGTATTTT. The full variable domain, with the rest looked up from reference TRBV7-3 and TRBJ2-3, is GAGVSQTPSNKVTEKGKYVELRCDPISGHTALYWYRQSLGQGPEFLIYFQGTGAADDSGLPNDRFFAVRPEGSVSTLKIQRTERGDSAVYLCASSPGQVSTDTQYFGPGTRLTVL.

CDR3 coding DNA: TGTGCCAGCAGACCCTCCGGGACAGGCTCCTACGAGCAGTACTTC. It yields the protein CASRPSGTGSYEQYF. The V gene is TRBV6-5, the J gene TRBJ2-5; 8 bases match TRBD1. The J call may not be correct, given that the DNA end is closer to TRBJ2-7. The CDR3 runs 15 residues. In germline, CDR1 is MNHEY, CDR2 SVGAGI.

This chain joins TRBV2 and TRBJ1-1, with TRBD1 matching over 10 bases. CDR1 SNHLY and CDR2 FYNNEI come from the germline V gene. CDR3 size: 14 residues. After removal of 6 bases from V and 14 bases from J, the junction contained 15 bases not matched to a gene. CDR3 nucleotides: TGTGCCAGCAGGCGAGGACAGGGGGGCCAAGAGGTGTTCTTT. Translating it yields CASRRGQGGQEVFF.

The V gene is TRBV7-9, the J gene TRBJ2-5; D may be TRBD1 (5 bases). Germline assignment: CDR1 SEHNR and CDR2 FQNEAQ (reference sequence). The CDR3 consists of 15 residues. V dropped 3 bases and J dropped 3 bases, with 14 bases sitting between them. As DNA, the CDR3 is TGTGCCAGCAGCTTTATGGGGCAGGGCGAAGAGACCCAGTACTTC. Translation gives CASSFMGQGEETQYF.

The V and J genes are TRBV2 and TRBJ2-4, with TRBD1 identical over 7 bases. CDR1 is SNHLY, CDR2 FYNNEI, per germline. The CDR3 has 16 amino acids. V lost 6 bases to trimming and J lost 7 bases; unmatched junction nucleotides: 15. The chain's CDR3 is CASRNPLGTVNNIQYF. The DNA of the CDR3 is TGTGCCAGCAGAAACCCCCTCGGGACAGTCAATAACATTCAGTACTTC.

V is TRBV18 and J is TRBJ2-7; TRBD1 matches at 10 bases. V dropped 5 bases and J dropped 7; count of bases not matched to a gene: 8. The CDR3 is 14 residues long. Germline CDR1 reads KGHSH; CDR2 reads LQKENI. CDR3 sequence reads: CASSARQGAGEQYF. The CDR3 DNA sequence: TGTGCCAGCTCAGCTAGACAGGGGGCAGGGGAGCAGTACTTC.

There are a few counts of this clone. The chain couples TRBV4-2 to TRBJ1-1, with D hard to call. This CDR3 spans 12 amino acids. The germline V gene encodes CDR1 LGHNA and CDR2 YNFKEQ. The V end lost 5 bases, the J end lost 0 bases, and 4 bases lay between the germline ends. DNA of the CDR3: TGTGCCAGCAGCGCGATGAACACTGAAGCTTTCTTT. Protein product: CASSAMNTEAFF.

The chain uses TRBV2 and TRBJ2-7; D may be TRBD2 (5 bases). The CDR3 is 12 amino acids. V was shortened by 8 bases and J by 2 bases, with 10 bases between the two germline ends. CDR1 is SNHLY and CDR2 is FYNNEI in the germline V gene. CDR3 DNA sequence: TGTGCCAGCGTTGCCGGGGCCTACGAGCAGTACTTC. This gives the protein CASVAGAYEQYF. The full variable domain, its missing parts supplied by reference TRBV2 and TRBJ2-7, is EPEVTQTPSHQVTQMGQEVILRCVPISNHLYFYWYRQILGQKVEFLVSFYNNEISEKSEIFDDQFSVERPDGSNFTLKIRSTKLEDSAMYFCASVAGAYEQYFGPGTRLTVT.

The chain combines TRBV18 with TRBJ1-6; 12 bases are shared with TRBD1. CDR1 and CDR2 (germline): KGHSH, LQKENI. CDR3 length equals 14 residues. V lost 4 bases to trimming and J lost 10 bases; unmatched junction nucleotides: 2. CDR3 protein: CASSRDRGQSPLHF. The DNA of the CDR3 is TGTGCCAGCTCACGGGACAGGGGGCAATCACCCCTCCACTTT.

The chain employs TRBV2 and TRBJ2-2; the match to TRBD2 covers 16 bases. The CDR3 is 17 residues long. With V trimmed by 7 bases and J by 4 bases, 6 bases remained unmatched. CDR1 is SNHLY and CDR2 is FYNNEI in the germline V gene. The CDR3, as DNA: TGTGCCAGCACCCCGGGACTAGCGGGGGGGGGCACCGGGGAGCTGTTTTTT. This translates into CASTPGLAGGGTGELFF.

The chain couples TRBV2 to TRBJ2-1, with D perhaps matching TRBD1 (6 bases). Germline CDR1 SNHLY, CDR2 FYNNEI. The V and J ends lost 6 bases and 0 bases respectively, with 12 bases between them. The CDR3 has 15 amino acids. The DNA of the CDR3 is TGTGCCAGCAGCCAAGGACAGAGCTCCTACAATGAGCAGTTCTTC. It translates to CASSQGQSSYNEQFF. The variable domain in full, completed from reference TRBV2 and TRBJ2-1, reads EPEVTQTPSHQVTQMGQEVILRCVPISNHLYFYWYRQILGQKVEFLVSFYNNEISEKSEIFDDQFSVERPDGSNFTLKIRSTKLEDSAMYFCASSQGQSSYNEQFFGPGTRLTVL.

The chain uses TRBV25-1 and TRBJ1-1, with TRBD1 matching over 8 bases. The V segment lost 5 bases and the J segment 3 bases; nucleotides outside the gene matches: 5. Germline V gene data show CDR1 as MGHDK and CDR2 as SYGVNS. This CDR3 comprises 14 residues. The CDR3 sequence: CASSRTGRDTEAFF. CDR3 in DNA: TGTGCCAGCAGTCGGACAGGGAGGGACACTGAAGCTTTCTTT.

The chain carries TRBV6-1 and TRBJ1-1; 11 nucleotides align to TRBD1. This CDR3 is built from 16 residues. CDR1 and CDR2 (germline): MNHNS, SASEGT. The trim removed 3 bases at V and 5 bases at J, leaving 8 bases unmatched. CDR3 bases: TGTGCCAGCAGTGACCCACGGGACAGGGGGATGACTGAAGCTTTCTTT. Translation gives CASSDPRDRGMTEAFF.